There are a few counts of the clone carrying this T cell receptor beta chain. The antigen remains unidentified. These data originate in a study of beta chain features in type 1 diabetes. General observations from the study: People with Type 1 diabetes carried modestly yet significantly shorter TCRB CDR3s in all four CD4+ subsets.

CDR1 and CDR2 from the germline V gene are SGHTA and FQGNSA. Trimming took 2 bases from V and 5 from J, leaving 7 bases between them. The CDR3 has 12 amino acids. Of the isolated RNA, all was reverse transcribed, and so the sequenced material was expressed TCRB transcripts. Sequencing used immunoSEQ multiplex PCR; TCRdb keeps in-frame clones, though not all of them. The table lists about 650,000 clones, 12% of them singletons. This chain links TRBV7-2 with TRBJ2-7, with D possibly being TRBD1 (6 bases). This receptor was identified in a man aged 25 to 40 with type 1 diabetes. Input material: naive CD4+ T cells from blood. The CDR3 region has the DNA TGTGCCAGCAGCTTAAACAGGGACGAGCAGTACTTC. This gives the protein CASSLNRDEQYF.